The T cell receptor (beta chain) under discussion was sequenced for a study of blood T cell repertoires in COVID-19. Study summary: Collection of acute and convalescent COVID-19 samples took place in the United States, Italy and Spain. PBMCs, B-cell-depleted T cells, or T cells provided the cDNA or gDNA that made up the material.

As processed by the authors: Estimated nucleated cell counts came from reference gene primer amplification. Clones were read by immunoSEQ multiplex PCR, and TCRdb kept only the in-frame ones, dropping some. V, J and clone size were drawn from that table, and D and trimming were deduced from the DNA. Of tens of thousands of clones in the sample, around 80% were seen once. The CDR3 sequence is 14 residues long. Trimming took 4 bases from V and 4 from J; bases not matched to a gene: 4. The germline V gene encodes CDR1 SNHLY and CDR2 FYNNEI. Sequencing input: peripheral blood. This chain joins TRBV2 and TRBJ1-5, with TRBD1 matching 7 bases. This TCR came from a man aged 50 or older with active or convalescent COVID-19. The CDR3 here is CASSVQGENQPQHF. CDR3 DNA sequence: TGTGCCAGCAGTGTCCAGGGGGAGAATCAGCCCCAGCATTTT. Combining the CDR3 with reference TRBV2 and TRBJ1-5 gives the whole variable domain EPEVTQTPSHQVTQMGQEVILRCVPISNHLYFYWYRQILGQKVEFLVSFYNNEISEKSEIFDDQFSVERPDGSNFTLKIRSTKLEDSAMYFCASSVQGENQPQHFGDGTRLSIL.